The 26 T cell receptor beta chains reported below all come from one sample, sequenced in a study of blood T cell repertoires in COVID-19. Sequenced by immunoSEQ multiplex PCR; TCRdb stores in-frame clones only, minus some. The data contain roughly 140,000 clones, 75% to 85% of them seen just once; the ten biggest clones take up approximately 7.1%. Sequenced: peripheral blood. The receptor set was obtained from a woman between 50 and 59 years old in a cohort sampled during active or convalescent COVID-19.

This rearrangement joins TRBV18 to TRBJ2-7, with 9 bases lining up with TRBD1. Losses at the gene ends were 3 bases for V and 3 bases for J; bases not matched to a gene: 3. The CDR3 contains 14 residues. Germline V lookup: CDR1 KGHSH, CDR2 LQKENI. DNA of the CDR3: TGTGCCAGCTCACCGAGACAGGGGGTCTACGAGCAGTACTTC. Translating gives CASSPRQGVYEQYF.

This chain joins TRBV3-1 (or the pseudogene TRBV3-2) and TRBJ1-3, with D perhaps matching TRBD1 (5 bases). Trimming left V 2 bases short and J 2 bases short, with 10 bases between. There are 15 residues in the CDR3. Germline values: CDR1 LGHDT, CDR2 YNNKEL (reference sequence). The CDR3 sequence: CASSQRGNAGNTIYF. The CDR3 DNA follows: TGTGCCAGCAGCCAACGGGGGAATGCTGGAAACACCATATATTTT.

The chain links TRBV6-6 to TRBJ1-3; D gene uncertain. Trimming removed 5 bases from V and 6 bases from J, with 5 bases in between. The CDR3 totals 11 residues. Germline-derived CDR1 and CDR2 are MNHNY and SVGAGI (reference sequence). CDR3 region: CASSPSNTIYF. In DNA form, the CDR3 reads TGTGCCAGCAGTCCGTCAAACACCATATATTTT.

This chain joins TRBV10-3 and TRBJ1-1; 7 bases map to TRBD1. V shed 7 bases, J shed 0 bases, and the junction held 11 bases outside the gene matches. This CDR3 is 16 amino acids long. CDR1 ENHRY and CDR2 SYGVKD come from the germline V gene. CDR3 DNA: TGTGCCATCACCCCGGAGGGGGCTCGTATGAACACTGAAGCTTTCTTT. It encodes CAITPEGARMNTEAFF.

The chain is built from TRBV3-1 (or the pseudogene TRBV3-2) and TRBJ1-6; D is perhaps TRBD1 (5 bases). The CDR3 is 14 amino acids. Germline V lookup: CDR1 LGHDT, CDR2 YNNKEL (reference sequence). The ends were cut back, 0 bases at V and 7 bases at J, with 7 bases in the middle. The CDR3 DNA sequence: TGTGCCAGCAGCCAAGACAGGGAAAATTCACCCCTCCACTTT. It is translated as CASSQDRENSPLHF.

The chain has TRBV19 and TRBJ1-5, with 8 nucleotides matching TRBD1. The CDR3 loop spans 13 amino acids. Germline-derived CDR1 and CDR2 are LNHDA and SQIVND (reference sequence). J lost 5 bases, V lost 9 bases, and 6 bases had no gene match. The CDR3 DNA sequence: TGTGCCAGCAGGACAGGGAGTTATCAGCCCCAGCATTTT. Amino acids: CASRTGSYQPQHF.

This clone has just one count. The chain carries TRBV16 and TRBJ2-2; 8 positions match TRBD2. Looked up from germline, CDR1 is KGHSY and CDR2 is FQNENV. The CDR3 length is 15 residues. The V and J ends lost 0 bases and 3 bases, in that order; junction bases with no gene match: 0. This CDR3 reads CASSQSAGDTGELFF. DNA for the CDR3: TGTGCCAGCAGCCAATCAGCGGGGGACACCGGGGAGCTGTTTTTT.

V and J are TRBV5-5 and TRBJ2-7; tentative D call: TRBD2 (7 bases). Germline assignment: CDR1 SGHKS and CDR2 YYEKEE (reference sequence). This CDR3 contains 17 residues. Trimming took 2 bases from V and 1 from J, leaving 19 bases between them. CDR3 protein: CASSLSPLGGASYEQYF. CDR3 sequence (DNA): TGTGCCAGCAGCTTATCCCCCTTGGGGGGGGCATCCTACGAGCAGTACTTC.

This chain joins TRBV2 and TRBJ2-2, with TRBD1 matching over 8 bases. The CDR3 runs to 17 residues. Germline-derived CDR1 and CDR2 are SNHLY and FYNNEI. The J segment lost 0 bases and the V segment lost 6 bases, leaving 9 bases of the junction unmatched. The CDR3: CASRGQGVLANTGELFF. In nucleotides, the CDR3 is TGTGCCAGCAGAGGACAGGGAGTTCTCGCGAACACCGGGGAGCTGTTTTTT.

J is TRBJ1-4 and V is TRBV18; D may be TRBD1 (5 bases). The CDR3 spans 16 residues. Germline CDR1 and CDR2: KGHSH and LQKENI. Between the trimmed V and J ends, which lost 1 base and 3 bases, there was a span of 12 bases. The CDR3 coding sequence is TGTGCCAGCTCACCACGATGGGGCAGAGCTAATGAAAAACTGTTTTTT. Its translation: CASSPRWGRANEKLFF.

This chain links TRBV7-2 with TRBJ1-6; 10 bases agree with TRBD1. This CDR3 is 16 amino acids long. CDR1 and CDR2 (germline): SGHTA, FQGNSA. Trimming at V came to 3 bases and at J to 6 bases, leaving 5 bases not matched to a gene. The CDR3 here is CASSLGTGEPNSPLHF. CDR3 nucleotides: TGTGCCAGCAGCTTGGGGACAGGGGAACCTAATTCACCCCTCCACTTT.

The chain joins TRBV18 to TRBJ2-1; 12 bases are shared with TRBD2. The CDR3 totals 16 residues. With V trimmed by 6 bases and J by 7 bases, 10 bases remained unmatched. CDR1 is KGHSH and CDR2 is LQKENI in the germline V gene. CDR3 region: CASSPPSGTSGNEQFF. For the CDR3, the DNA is TGTGCCAGCTCCCCTCCCTCCGGGACTAGCGGGAATGAGCAGTTCTTC.

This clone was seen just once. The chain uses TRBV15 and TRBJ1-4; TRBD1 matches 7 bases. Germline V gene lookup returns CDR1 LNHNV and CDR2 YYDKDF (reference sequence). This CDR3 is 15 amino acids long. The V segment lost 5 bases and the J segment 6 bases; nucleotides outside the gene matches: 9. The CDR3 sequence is CATSGYRGRDEKLFF. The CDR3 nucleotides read TGTGCCACCAGCGGCTACAGGGGTAGGGATGAAAAACTGTTTTTT.

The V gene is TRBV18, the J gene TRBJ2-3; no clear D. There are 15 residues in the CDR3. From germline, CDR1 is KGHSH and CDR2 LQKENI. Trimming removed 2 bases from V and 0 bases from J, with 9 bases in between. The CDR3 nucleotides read TGTGCCAGCTCACCAGAGGCTCTGAGCACAGATACGCAGTATTTT. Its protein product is CASSPEALSTDTQYF.

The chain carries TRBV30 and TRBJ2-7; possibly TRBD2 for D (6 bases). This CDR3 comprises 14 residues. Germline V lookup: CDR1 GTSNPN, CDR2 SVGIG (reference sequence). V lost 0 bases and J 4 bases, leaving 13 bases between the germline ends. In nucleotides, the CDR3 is TGTGCCTGGAGTGTACTCGGGGGTGGATACGAGCAGTACTTC. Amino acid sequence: CAWSVLGGGYEQYF.

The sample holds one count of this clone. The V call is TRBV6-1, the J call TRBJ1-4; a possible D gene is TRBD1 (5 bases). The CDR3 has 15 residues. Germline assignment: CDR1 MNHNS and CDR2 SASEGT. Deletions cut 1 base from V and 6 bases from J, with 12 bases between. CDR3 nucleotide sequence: TGTGCCAGCAGTGAAGTAAGGGGATTAGATGAAAAACTGTTTTTT. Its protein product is CASSEVRGLDEKLFF.

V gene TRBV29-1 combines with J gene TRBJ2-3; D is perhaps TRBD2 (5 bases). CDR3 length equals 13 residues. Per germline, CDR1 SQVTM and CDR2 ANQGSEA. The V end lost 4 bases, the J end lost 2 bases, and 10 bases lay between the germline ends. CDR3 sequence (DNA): TGCAGCGTTGGAGAGGGCTACACAGATACGCAGTATTTT. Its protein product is CSVGEGYTDTQYF.

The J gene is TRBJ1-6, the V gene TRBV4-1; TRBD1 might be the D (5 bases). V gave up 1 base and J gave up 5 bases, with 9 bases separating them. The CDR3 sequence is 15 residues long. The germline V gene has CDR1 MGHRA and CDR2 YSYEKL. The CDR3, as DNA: TGCGCCAGCAGCCAAGTCGCACAGGATAATTCACCCCTCCACTTT. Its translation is CASSQVAQDNSPLHF.

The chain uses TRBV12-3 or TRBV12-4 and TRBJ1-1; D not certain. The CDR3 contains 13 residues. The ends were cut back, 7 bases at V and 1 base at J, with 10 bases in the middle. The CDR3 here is CASTILANTEAFF. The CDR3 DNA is TGTGCCAGCACCATCCTAGCGAACACTGAAGCTTTCTTT.

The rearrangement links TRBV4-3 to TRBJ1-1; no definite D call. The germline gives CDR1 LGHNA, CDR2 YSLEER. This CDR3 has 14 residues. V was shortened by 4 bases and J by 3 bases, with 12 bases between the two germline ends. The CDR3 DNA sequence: TGCGCCAGCAGCCCGGGAGTACGTGACACTGAAGCTTTCTTT. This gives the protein CASSPGVRDTEAFF.

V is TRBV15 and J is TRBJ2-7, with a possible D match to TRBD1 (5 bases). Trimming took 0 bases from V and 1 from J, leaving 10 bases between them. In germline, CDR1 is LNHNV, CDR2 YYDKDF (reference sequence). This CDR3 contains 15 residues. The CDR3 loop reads CATSRDPAGSYEQYF. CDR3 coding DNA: TGTGCCACCAGCAGAGATCCGGCAGGGTCCTACGAGCAGTACTTC.

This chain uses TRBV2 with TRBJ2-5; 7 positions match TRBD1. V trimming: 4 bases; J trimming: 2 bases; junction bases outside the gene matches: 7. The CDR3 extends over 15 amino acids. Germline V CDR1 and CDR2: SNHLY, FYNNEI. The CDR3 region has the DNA TGTGCCAGCAGTGGTCGGACAGGAAGGCAAGAGACCCAGTACTTC. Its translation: CASSGRTGRQETQYF.

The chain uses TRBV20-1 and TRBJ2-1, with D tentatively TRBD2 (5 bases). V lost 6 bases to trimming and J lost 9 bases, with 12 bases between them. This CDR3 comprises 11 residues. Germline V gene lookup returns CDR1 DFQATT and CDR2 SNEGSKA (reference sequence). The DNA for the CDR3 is TGCAGTGCCACCATCCGGGGTGAGCAGTTCTTC. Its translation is CSATIRGEQFF.

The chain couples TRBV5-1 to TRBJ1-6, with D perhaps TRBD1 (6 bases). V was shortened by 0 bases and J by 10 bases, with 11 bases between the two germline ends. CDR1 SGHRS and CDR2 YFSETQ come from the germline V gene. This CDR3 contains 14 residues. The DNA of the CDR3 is TGCGCCAGCAGCTTGGCGGGAGGGGGATCACCCCTCCACTTT. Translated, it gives CASSLAGGGSPLHF.

CDR3 residues: CASSVDGGGLQETQYF. As DNA, the CDR3 is TGTGCCAGCAGCGTAGATGGGGGGGGACTCCAAGAGACCCAGTACTTC. V and J are TRBV9 and TRBJ2-5, with 7 nucleotides matching TRBD2. This CDR3 is built from 16 residues. Germline CDR1 is SGDLS and CDR2 is YYNGEE. J lost 1 base, V lost 0 bases, and 6 bases had no gene match.

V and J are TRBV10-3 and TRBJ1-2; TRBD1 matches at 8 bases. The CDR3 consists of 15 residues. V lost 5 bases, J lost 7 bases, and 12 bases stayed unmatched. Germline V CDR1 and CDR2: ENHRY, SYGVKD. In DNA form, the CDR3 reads TGTGCCATCAGTCCACCGGGACAGGTTTTTGGTGGCTACACCTTC. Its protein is CAISPPGQVFGGYTF.